This is a list of T cell receptor beta chains from one sample in a study of cytomegalovirus exposure and HLA in healthy donors. Sequencing was performed with immunoSEQ multiplex PCR; in TCRdb, only in-frame clones are kept and a portion is missing. The data contain 55,000 to 80,000 clones, around 67% of them seen just once; the ten biggest clones take up roughly 2.1%. Sequencing was done on a sample of PBMCs. These receptors all come from a woman in her 30s in good health and CMV-seronegative. Each CDR3 is given with its conserved first and last residue. The D gene is left open where the match is weak. Not all rows give a size; the values are once, few, many and, for expanded clones, a class.

TGTGCCAGCAGTGACTCGGCCCAGGCCCCCTCCGGCTACACCTTC	CASSDSAQAPSGYTF	TRBJ1-2	TRBV6-4	NA	once
TGTGCCTGGAGTGGGCAGTCAAGCAATCAGCCCCAGCATTTT	CAWSGQSSNQPQHF	TRBJ1-5	TRBV30	NA	few
TGTGCCAGCAGCCAGCGTGGACAGGCGGACACTGAAGCTTTCTTT	CASSQRGQADTEAFF	TRBJ1-1	TRBV14	TRBD1	NA
TGTGCCAGCAGCTTAAAACTAGCGGGGGTAAAAAATGAGCAGTTCTTC	CASSLKLAGVKNEQFF	TRBJ2-1	TRBV7-2	TRBD2	NA
TGTGCCAGCAGCTTAGCTAGCGGGGCGCCGGAGCAGTACTTC	CASSLASGAPEQYF	TRBJ2-7	TRBV7-2	TRBD2	few
TGTGCCAGCAGCTTAGGGCACGGGGGGCCCCAAGGGACCCAGTACTTC	CASSLGHGGPQGTQYF	TRBJ2-5	TRBV13	NA	NA
TGTGCCAGCAGCTTGTGGGAGGGTACCTATGGCTACACCTTC	CASSLWEGTYGYTF	TRBJ1-2	TRBV5-6	NA	few
TGTGCCAGCATGGCGCGGGGGGCTGTGCAAGGCTACACCTTC	CASMARGAVQGYTF	TRBJ1-2	TRBV6-5	NA	NA
TGCAGCGTTCAGATGTGGGACAGGGACTCAGGCAATGAGCAGTTCTTC	CSVQMWDRDSGNEQFF	TRBJ2-1	TRBV29-1	TRBD1	NA
TGTGCCAGCAGCTGGGGGGTGAACACTGAAGCTTTCTTT	CASSWGVNTEAFF	TRBJ1-1	TRBV11-1	NA	NA
TGTGCCGGTACAGGGCCCACTGAAGCTTTCTTT	CAGTGPTEAFF	TRBJ1-1	TRBV28	NA	NA
TGCGCCAGCAGCTCTAATCTGGACAGGGCGTATGGCTACACCTTC	CASSSNLDRAYGYTF	TRBJ1-2	TRBV5-1	TRBD1	NA
TGTGCCAGCAGTCCCCGGGGGTACCAAGAGACCCAGTACTTC	CASSPRGYQETQYF	TRBJ2-5	TRBV6-4	NA	NA
TGCGCCAGCAGATCAGGGAAGAAACTGTTTTTT	CASRSGKKLFF	TRBJ1-4	TRBV10-2	NA	NA
TGTGCCTGGAGTGTAAACAGGGGAAACACCATATATTTT	CAWSVNRGNTIYF	TRBJ1-3	TRBV30	NA	NA
TGCGCCAGCAGCCAAAACAGGGAACCCCCTCATTTCCGCAATCAGCCCCAGCATTTT	CASSQNREPPHFRNQPQHF	TRBJ1-5	TRBV4-1	NA	NA
TGTGCCAGCAGCAAAGTGGGACTAGCGACTCAAGAGACCCAGTACTTC	CASSKVGLATQETQYF	TRBJ2-5	TRBV21-1	NA	once
TGTGCCAGCAGTGACTGGGGGGGAACCGGGGAGCTGTTTTTT	CASSDWGGTGELFF	TRBJ2-2	TRBV6-5	TRBD2	NA
TGTGCCAGCAGCGCCCTACAGGGGGCGCGGGAGACCCAGTACTTC	CASSALQGARETQYF	TRBJ2-5	TRBV9	TRBD1	NA
TGTGCCAGCAGTTACTCAGGAGCTGAAGCTTTCTTT	CASSYSGAEAFF	TRBJ1-1	TRBV6-6	NA	few
TGTGCCATCTCTAGCGGGGGGACCCAAGAGACCCAGTACTTC	CAISSGGTQETQYF	TRBJ2-5	TRBV7-2	TRBD2	NA
TGTGCCAGCAGTGAAGGGACACTTGAAGCTTTCTTT	CASSEGTLEAFF	TRBJ1-1	TRBV6-1	NA	few
TGTGCCAGCAGCTCTTCCTCGAGGGGGGAAGCTTTCTTT	CASSSSSRGEAFF	TRBJ1-1	TRBV7-9	NA	NA
TGTGCCAGCGAAGTGACAGGGGAAGTCACCGGGGAGCTGTTTTTT	CASEVTGEVTGELFF	TRBJ2-2	TRBV28	TRBD1	NA
TGCGCCAGCAGCTTGGGGCAGGGACTCTCACCCCTCCACTTT	CASSLGQGLSPLHF	TRBJ1-6	TRBV5-1	NA	few
TGTGCCAGCAGTAGGCAGGGAGGAGGTGAAGCTTTCTTT	CASSRQGGGEAFF	TRBJ1-1	TRBV2	NA	NA
TGTGCCATCAGTGACTCGACAGGAGTCCGATATGGCTACACCTTC	CAISDSTGVRYGYTF	TRBJ1-2	TRBV10-3	NA	NA
TGTGCCAGTAGTATAGAAACAGGGGAAGGACACAATGAGCAGTTCTTC	CASSIETGEGHNEQFF	TRBJ2-1	TRBV19	TRBD1	NA
TGTGCCAGCAGCGCCCCGCAGGGTCCGACCAACTATGGCTACACCTTC	CASSAPQGPTNYGYTF	TRBJ1-2	TRBV6-4	NA	NA
TGTGCCAGCAGTTTAAGCGGGGACCTCAATGAAAAACTGTTTTTT	CASSLSGDLNEKLFF	TRBJ1-4	TRBV28	NA	few
TGCGCCAGCAGTGCGGAGCGGGGGGACACAGATACGCAGTATTTT	CASSAERGDTDTQYF	TRBJ2-3	TRBV10-2	TRBD2	many
TGTGCCACGTCCAAGGGGGCGCGCTATGGCTACACCTTC	CATSKGARYGYTF	TRBJ1-2	TRBV6-5	TRBD1	NA
TGTGCCAGCAGCCCCACCAGAGGCAGCTCCAAGAACACTGAAGCTTTCTTT	CASSPTRGSSKNTEAFF	TRBJ1-1	TRBV28	NA	NA
TGTGCCAGCAGTTCGCAGGGAGAGACCCAGTACTTC	CASSSQGETQYF	TRBJ2-5	TRBV6-6	NA	NA
TGCGCCAGCAGCTTGGATGAACACCGGGGAGCTGTTTTT	CASSLDEHRGAVF	TRBJ2-2	TRBV5-1	NA	NA
TGCGCCAGCAGTGGTCAGGGGGCAATCCAAGTTGAGCAGTTCTTC	CASSGQGAIQVEQFF	TRBJ2-1	TRBV10-1	TRBD1	once
TGTGCCACCAGCAGCAACAGGGGAAGCACAGATACGCAGTATTTT	CATSSNRGSTDTQYF	TRBJ2-3	TRBV15	TRBD1	NA
TGTGCCAGCAGCTTCGACAGGGGGCGACAAGAGACCCAGTACTTC	CASSFDRGRQETQYF	TRBJ2-5	TRBV9	TRBD1	NA
TGTGCCAGCAGCGTAGCGGGACTCGGCTATGGCTACACCTTC	CASSVAGLGYGYTF	TRBJ1-2	TRBV9	NA	NA
TGTGCCAGCTCCCCTCGGGGGTCCCTCTACAATGAGCAGTTCTTC	CASSPRGSLYNEQFF	TRBJ2-1	TRBV18	NA	NA
TGTGCCAGCAGCTTAGCGAGTTTCTCCTACGAGCAGTACTTC	CASSLASFSYEQYF	TRBJ2-7	TRBV7-9	NA	few
TGTGCCAGCAGCCAAGAAGAGACAGGAGTTGGTGGCTACACCTTC	CASSQEETGVGGYTF	TRBJ1-2	TRBV14	NA	NA
TGTGCCAGCAGTTTATTCGGGATTGGGAACACTGAAGCTTTCTTT	CASSLFGIGNTEAFF	TRBJ1-1	TRBV28	NA	NA
TGCGCCAGCAGCCAAGACTCCCAGGGTTACGAGCAGTACTTC	CASSQDSQGYEQYF	TRBJ2-7	TRBV4-3	NA	few
TGCGCCAGCAGCTTGGATGGAGGACAGGGGTTTTCACCCCTCCACTTT	CASSLDGGQGFSPLHF	TRBJ1-6	TRBV5-1	TRBD1	NA
TGTGCCAGCAGCACTAGCGGGGGGTACAATGAGCAGTTCTTC	CASSTSGGYNEQFF	TRBJ2-1	TRBV7-6	TRBD2	NA
TGTGCCAGCAGTTACTCCAACAGGGCGGGCTATGGCTACACCTTC	CASSYSNRAGYGYTF	TRBJ1-2	TRBV6-5	NA	NA
TGTGCCAGTAGTAGCGGGGGGAGCTACGAGCAGTACTTC	CASSSGGSYEQYF	TRBJ2-7	TRBV19	TRBD2	NA